Listed below are T cell receptor beta chains from one sample, sequenced in a study of T cells expressing NK-cell markers. TCRdb re-called the 5' RACE reads, yielding one record per CDR3 amino acid sequence without DNA. In all, the sample yields 350,000 to 450,000 distinct CDR3 sequences. The specimen sequenced was blood T cells: a sorted CD56 or NKG2C T cell subset, CD4+ or CD8+ T cells, or bulk PBMC T cells (not recorded which). These receptors were taken from a man aged 18-70 years in good health. Each CDR3 is given with its conserved first and last residue.

cdr3_aa,j_call,v_call
CSARDRSGYTEAFF,TRBJ1-1,TRBV20-1
CSAFGGVGEAFF,TRBJ1-1,TRBV20-1
CASSEEGGGPSYNEQFF,TRBJ2-1,TRBV2
CSASRGWGIQETQYF,TRBJ2-5,TRBV20-1
CASSVRDGRTDTQYF,TRBJ2-3,TRBV9
CASKKRDRGFENYGYTF,TRBJ1-2,TRBV6-1
CAISEPQGKSNYGYTF,TRBJ1-2,TRBV10-3
CSARTSGGMHEQYF,TRBJ2-7,TRBV20-1
CSARDHRTGVYEQYF,TRBJ2-7,TRBV20-1
CSASQQGMSQPQHF,TRBJ1-5,TRBV20-1
CASSYLPSNNEQFF,TRBJ2-1,TRBV6-5
CASSVDSGANVLTF,TRBJ2-6,TRBV19
CAISGRTGGPFRDEQFF,TRBJ2-1,TRBV10-3
CSAYFGQLNTEAFF,TRBJ1-1,TRBV20-1
CASSLRGQGGEQYF,TRBJ2-7,TRBV5-1
CASRGNLEFDEQYF,TRBJ2-7,TRBV7-9
CASSSQVPTYEQYF,TRBJ2-7,TRBV11-2
CASGLFPGELFF,TRBJ2-2,TRBV6-2/TRBV6-3
CASQGQNTGELFF,TRBJ2-2,TRBV12-3/TRBV12-4
CASIPSRHMNTEAFF,TRBJ1-1,TRBV12-3/TRBV12-4
CASGLASGPLPGELFF,TRBJ2-2,TRBV12-5
CASSEAVFGGSTDTQYF,TRBJ2-3,TRBV6-1
CASTPTVQGASSPLHF,TRBJ1-6,TRBV5-1
CASTKERGEETQYF,TRBJ2-5,TRBV11-2
CASSRGQETYNEQFF,TRBJ2-1,TRBV5-1
CASSLGHSGGYETQYF,TRBJ2-5,TRBV6-5
CASRQGELREAFF,TRBJ1-1,TRBV6-1
CASSVPPGWKGAVTGELFF,TRBJ2-2,TRBV2
CSARGHLTYEQYF,TRBJ2-7,TRBV20-1
CASSPRTAREQFF,TRBJ2-1,TRBV7-2
CASSTGGGTDTQYF,TRBJ2-3,TRBV7-3
CASSPRGSTLARTQYF,TRBJ2-5,TRBV2
CASSLWTVYYGYTF,TRBJ1-2,TRBV28
CANARDRSTDTQYF,TRBJ2-3,TRBV2
CASSLGAGGGVSNQPQHF,TRBJ1-5,TRBV11-1
CASSLATGILAGGYTF,TRBJ1-2,TRBV7-8
CASSYRVANTGELFF,TRBJ2-2,TRBV14